These 25 T cell receptor beta chains came from one sample sequenced in a study of blood T cell repertoires in COVID-19. Using immunoSEQ multiplex PCR, the repertoire was profiled, and TCRdb retains in-frame clones only, with some absent. The sample holds just over 300,000 clones; roughly 89% are singletons and the top ten take approximately 9%. The specimen was PBMCs or T cells enriched from blood (not recorded which). These receptors were obtained from a woman in her late teens or twenties who had recovered from COVID-19.

The genes are TRBV29-1 and TRBJ1-1; 7 nucleotides agree with TRBD1. V lost 6 bases, J lost 5 bases, and 6 bases stayed unmatched. Germline V gene sequence: CDR1 SQVTM, CDR2 ANQGSEA. The CDR3 is 12 residues long. The CDR3 DNA follows: TGCAGCGTAGCGCAGGGGGGAACTGAAGCTTTCTTT. Protein sequence: CSVAQGGTEAFF.

Only one count was recorded for this clone. The chain combines TRBV5-6 with TRBJ1-6; D ambiguous. V shed 0 bases and J shed 5 bases, with 12 bases lying between them. This CDR3 contains 16 residues. Germline CDR1 reads SGHDT; CDR2 reads YYEEEE. The CDR3 loop is CASSLGMRPDNSPLHF. The CDR3 coding sequence is TGTGCCAGCAGCTTGGGTATGAGGCCGGATAATTCACCCCTCCACTTT.

J is TRBJ1-2 and V is TRBV18; 8 bases line up with TRBD1. Germline CDR1 and CDR2: KGHSH and LQKENI. V dropped 5 bases and J dropped 0; count of bases not matched to a gene: 11. The length of the CDR3 is 17 residues. This chain's CDR3 is CASSTQRGQGANYGYTF. CDR3 bases: TGTGCCAGCTCAACACAGAGAGGACAGGGAGCTAACTATGGCTACACCTTC.

This clone was counted a few times. The chain employs TRBV7-9 and TRBJ2-7; 8 nucleotides agree with TRBD2. The length of the CDR3 is 16 residues. CDR1 is SEHNR, CDR2 FQNEAQ, per germline (reference sequence). V was clipped by 5 bases and J by 4 bases; unmatched bases: 13. DNA of the CDR3: TGTGCCAGCAGCCCCGACTCCGGACTAGCCTTTTACGAGCAGTACTTC. Its protein product is CASSPDSGLAFYEQYF.

This sequence joins TRBV6-5 and TRBJ1-1; no clear D. The germline CDR1 and CDR2 sequences are MNHEY and SVGAGI. This CDR3 spans 13 amino acids. V was pared by 6 bases and J by 4 bases, with 12 bases between. The CDR3 DNA follows: TGTGCCAGCAGCTTCACACCTTCCACTGAAGCTTTCTTT. Translating it yields CASSFTPSTEAFF.

The chain couples TRBV28 to TRBJ1-2; D not resolved. Germline loops: CDR1 MDHEN, CDR2 SYDVKM. There are 12 residues in the CDR3. The germline V and J ends were trimmed by 2 bases and 5 bases, with 6 bases remaining between them. CDR3 sequence reads: CASSLNEYGYTF. Written as DNA, the CDR3 is TGTGCCAGCAGTTTAAATGAGTATGGCTACACCTTC.

The rearrangement uses TRBV21-1 and TRBJ1-4; TRBD1, the D gene given by the table, was not confirmed from the DNA. TRBV21-1 is tagged as a pseudogene. The CDR3 has 12 amino acids. CDR3 region: CAIRVRDEKLFF. For the CDR3, the DNA is TGTGCCATCAGAGTCAGGGATGAAAAACTGTTTTTT.

The chain couples TRBV4-3 to TRBJ1-2; no firm D call. The germline V gene encodes CDR1 LGHNA and CDR2 YSLEER. V dropped 1 base and J dropped 3 bases, with 9 bases sitting between them. The CDR3 totals 14 residues. CDR3 region: CASSQVARDYGYTF. CDR3 DNA sequence: TGCGCCAGCAGCCAAGTAGCGAGGGACTATGGCTACACCTTC.

The chain combines TRBV12-5 with TRBJ2-5; 14 bases are shared with TRBD2. The germline V gene encodes CDR1 LGHNT and CDR2 FRNRAP. The CDR3 covers 19 residues. Trimming cost V 4 bases and J 4 bases; bases outside gene matches: 14. The CDR3: CASGSRTSGGKRRVETQYF. DNA of the CDR3: TGTGCTAGTGGTTCACGGACTAGCGGGGGGAAGCGGAGGGTAGAGACCCAGTACTTC.

DNA of the CDR3: TGTGCCAGCAGCTTCCCCGCTGGACAGGATCCCTACGAGCAGTACTTC. It yields the protein CASSFPAGQDPYEQYF. The V call is TRBV5-6, the J call TRBJ2-7, with 7 bases matching TRBD1. Unmatched junction bases numbered 10, after V lost 2 bases and J lost 2 bases. Germline CDR1 SGHDT, CDR2 YYEEEE. The CDR3 has 16 residues.

The chain couples TRBV5-1 to TRBJ1-2; D gene unclear. Between the trimmed V and J ends, which lost 4 bases and 9 bases, there was a span of 16 bases. This CDR3 has 13 residues. Germline values: CDR1 SGHRS, CDR2 YFSETQ. The CDR3 nucleotides are TGCGCCAGCAGCGACGGATCCTCGGGGAGCTACACCTTC. Protein sequence: CASSDGSSGSYTF.

The chain employs TRBV6-1 and TRBJ1-1; no reliable D call. CDR1 is MNHNS and CDR2 is SASEGT in the germline V gene. The length of the CDR3 is 14 residues. The V and J ends lost 0 bases and 11 bases respectively, with 16 bases between them. DNA for the CDR3: TGTGCCAGCAGTGAAGCTAATTGGGCCCTCAGGGCTTTCTTT. Translating gives CASSEANWALRAFF.

The chain employs TRBV20-1 and TRBJ2-7, with D perhaps TRBD2 (6 bases). This CDR3 comprises 15 residues. Trimming pared 3 bases from V and 3 bases from J, leaving 18 bases between. The germline V gene encodes CDR1 DFQATT and CDR2 SNEGSKA (reference sequence). CDR3 in DNA: TGCAGTGCTAGTCCCTTGACTAGTTATTACTACGAGCAGTACTTC. Translated, it gives CSASPLTSYYYEQYF.

This chain connects TRBV28 to TRBJ1-1; possibly TRBD1 for D (5 bases). Trimming took 6 bases from V and 4 from J, leaving 18 bases between them. Germline V gene sequence: CDR1 MDHEN, CDR2 SYDVKM. This CDR3 comprises 15 residues. CDR3 in DNA: TGTGCCAGCAGATCCTTTTTAGGAGGGGCCACTGAAGCTTTCTTT. Protein product: CASRSFLGGATEAFF.

V is TRBV30 and J is TRBJ1-3, with D unresolved. CDR1 and CDR2 from the germline V gene are GTSNPN and SVGIG (reference sequence). V gave up 0 bases and J gave up 0 bases, with 9 bases separating them. The CDR3 runs to 15 residues. The CDR3 reads CAWSVQASSGNTIYF. The CDR3 DNA sequence: TGTGCCTGGAGTGTTCAGGCGAGCTCTGGAAACACCATATATTTT.

The rearrangement links TRBV5-8 to TRBJ1-1; TRBD1 might be the D (6 bases). The V gene lost 3 bases and the J gene lost 5 bases, with 20 bases spanning the gap. This CDR3 region has 16 residues. The V gene's germline CDR1 is SGHTS and CDR2 YDEGEE. For the CDR3, the DNA is TGTGCCAGCAGCTCCAACAACAGGGTTAGTCGGACTGAAGCTTTCTTT. Encoded protein: CASSSNNRVSRTEAFF.

The chain uses TRBV11-3 and TRBJ2-1, with a weak D call TRBD1 (5 bases). CDR3 size: 17 residues. V was pared by 5 bases and J by 0 bases, with 17 bases between. Germline assignment: CDR1 SGHNT and CDR2 YENEEA. CDR3 nucleotide sequence: TGTGCCAGCAGCCACGCGCAGGGCATGAGCTCCTACAATGAGCAGTTCTTC. Amino acid sequence: CASSHAQGMSSYNEQFF.

In the case of this clone: The sample holds other DNA sequences that translate to the same CDR3. The rearrangement uses TRBV7-3 and TRBJ1-1; D might be TRBD1 (5 bases). The CDR3 runs to 15 residues. Germline CDR1 reads SGHTA; CDR2 reads FQGTGA. V was trimmed by 1 base and J by 1 base, leaving 10 bases between them. As DNA, the CDR3 is TGTGCCAGCAGCTTAAGCGGGGGAGCGAACACTGAAGCTTTCTTT. This translates into CASSLSGGANTEAFF.

The table lists this clone with a few counts. The CDR3 protein is CASSLLEGSYGYTF. The CDR3 DNA sequence: TGTGCCAGCAGTTTATTAGAAGGGAGCTATGGCTACACCTTC. The chain recombines TRBV28 with TRBJ1-2; no reliable D call. This CDR3 comprises 14 residues. Germline CDR1 MDHEN, CDR2 SYDVKM. Trimming pared 1 base from V and 4 bases from J, leaving 10 bases between.

This clone has only a few counts. CDR3 sequence: CASSLGTSGRDSSYNEQFF. DNA for the CDR3: TGTGCCAGCAGCTTGGGTACTAGCGGGAGGGACAGCTCCTACAATGAGCAGTTCTTC. The V gene is TRBV5-4, the J gene TRBJ2-1; 13 nucleotides match TRBD2. CDR1 is SGHNT and CDR2 is YYREEE in the germline V gene (reference sequence). V was pared by 0 bases and J by 0 bases, with 6 bases of the junction left unmatched. This CDR3 is built from 19 residues.

The chain combines TRBV7-2 with TRBJ2-1, with TRBD1 identical over 7 bases. This CDR3 has 16 residues. J gave up 4 bases and V 2 bases, and 8 bases lay outside the gene matches. CDR1 and CDR2 (germline): SGHTA, FQGNSA. The CDR3 bases are TGTGCCAGCAGCTTAAGAGGGAACAGGGGTTACAATGAGCAGTTCTTC. Protein product: CASSLRGNRGYNEQFF.

The chain combines TRBV5-1 with TRBJ2-7; TRBD1 matches at 9 bases. Per germline, CDR1 SGHRS and CDR2 YFSETQ. The CDR3 is 15 amino acids. After removal of 4 bases from V and 3 bases from J, the junction contained 8 bases not matched to a gene. In nucleotides, the CDR3 is TGCGCCAGCAGCGCGACAGGGGGAAGGGGCTACGAGCAGTACTTC. Its translation is CASSATGGRGYEQYF. The whole variable domain, remainder taken from reference TRBV5-1 and TRBJ2-7, is KAGVTQTPRYLIKTRGQQVTLSCSPISGHRSVSWYQQTPGQGLQFLFEYFSETQRNKGNFPGRFSGRQFSNSRSEMNVSTLELGDSALYLCASSATGGRGYEQYFGPGTRLTVT.

To note about this clone: At one boundary the junction diverges from the germline segment, which might be a read error. V gene TRBV25-1 combines with J gene TRBJ2-1; 9 nucleotides line up with TRBD2. Germline values: CDR1 MGHDK, CDR2 SYGVNS. There are 14 residues in the CDR3. CDR3 sequence (DNA): TGTGCCAGCAGTAAATATAGCGGGAGTAATGAGCAGTTCTTC. As protein: CASSKYSGSNEQFF.

V usage is TRBV5-6 and J usage is TRBJ2-7, with 8 bases that match TRBD1. The CDR3 loop spans 14 amino acids. The junction had 5 bases not matched to a gene; V was cut back by 2 bases and J by 4 bases. Germline lookup yields CDR1 SGHDT and CDR2 YYEEEE. The CDR3 loop is CASSFRTGRYEQYF. The CDR3 nucleotides read TGTGCCAGCAGCTTTAGGACAGGGCGGTACGAGCAGTACTTC.

CDR3 residues: CASSLYGYTF. CDR3 in DNA: TGTGCCAGCAGTCTATATGGCTACACCTTC. V usage is TRBV12-3 or TRBV12-4 and J usage is TRBJ1-2; D is unresolved. This CDR3 has 10 amino acids. V gave up 5 bases and J gave up 5 bases, with 3 bases separating them.